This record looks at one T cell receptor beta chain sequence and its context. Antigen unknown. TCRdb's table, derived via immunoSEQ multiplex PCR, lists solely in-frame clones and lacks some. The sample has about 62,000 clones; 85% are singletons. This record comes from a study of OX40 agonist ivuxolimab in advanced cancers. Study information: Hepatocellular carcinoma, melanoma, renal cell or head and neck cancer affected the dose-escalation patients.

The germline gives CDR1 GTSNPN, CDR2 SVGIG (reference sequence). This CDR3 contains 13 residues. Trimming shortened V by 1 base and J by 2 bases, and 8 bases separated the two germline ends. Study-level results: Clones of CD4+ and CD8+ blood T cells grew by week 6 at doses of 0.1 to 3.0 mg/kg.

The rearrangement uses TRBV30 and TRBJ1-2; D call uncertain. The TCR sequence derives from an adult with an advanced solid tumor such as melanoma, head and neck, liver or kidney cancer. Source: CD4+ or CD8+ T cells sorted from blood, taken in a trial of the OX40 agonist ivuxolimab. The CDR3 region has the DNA TGTGCCTGGAGTGGGACCGGGAACTATGGCTACACCTTC. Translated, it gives CAWSGTGNYGYTF.